What follows are 24 T cell receptor beta chains derived from one specimen sequenced in a study of T cell responses to AZD1222 COVID-19 vaccine. Using immunoSEQ multiplex PCR, the repertoire was profiled, and TCRdb retains in-frame clones only, with some absent. The sample records roughly 150,000 clones, less than 95% being singletons. The starting material was peripheral blood, obtained 28 days after the second AZD1222 dose. These receptors came from an adult who received the AZD1222 COVID-19 vaccine.

The chain joins TRBV3-1 (or the pseudogene TRBV3-2) to TRBJ2-5; D remains ambiguous. Trimming removed 3 bases from V and 3 bases from J, with 17 bases in between. Germline assignment: CDR1 LGHDT and CDR2 YNNKEL (reference sequence). The CDR3 sequence is 16 residues long. The CDR3 loop is CASSQAAGWQEETQYF. CDR3 sequence (DNA): TGTGCCAGCAGCCAGGCCGCTGGGTGGCAAGAAGAGACCCAGTACTTC.

This clone was seen a single time. For the CDR3, the DNA is TGCGCCAGCAGACAACTCGAGCTGGGGAAAGGGAGTGAGCAGTTCTTC. Translation gives CASRQLELGKGSEQFF. The V call is TRBV5-1, the J call TRBJ2-1, with D tentatively TRBD2 (5 bases). V was trimmed by 5 bases and J by 9 bases, leaving 24 bases between them. Germline V lookup: CDR1 SGHRS, CDR2 YFSETQ. The CDR3 length is 16 residues. Combining the CDR3 with reference TRBV5-1 and TRBJ2-1 gives the whole variable domain KAGVTQTPRYLIKTRGQQVTLSCSPISGHRSVSWYQQTPGQGLQFLFEYFSETQRNKGNFPGRFSGRQFSNSRSEMNVSTLELGDSALYLCASRQLELGKGSEQFFGPGTRLTVL.

This chain uses TRBV4-3 with TRBJ1-4, with D unclear. V was trimmed by 5 bases and J by 5 bases, leaving 15 bases between them. CDR1 is LGHNA, CDR2 YSLEER, per germline. CDR3 length: 15 amino acids. CDR3 DNA: TGCGCCAGCAGCGGCCGGACGGAGTCAAATGAAAAACTGTTTTTT. Translation gives CASSGRTESNEKLFF.

The chain is built from TRBV30 and TRBJ1-1; TRBD1 might be the D (6 bases). There are 15 residues in the CDR3. V lost 8 bases, J lost 0 bases, and 19 bases lay in between. In germline, CDR1 is GTSNPN, CDR2 SVGIG (reference sequence). CDR3 sequence reads: CAAWKGENMNTEAFF. DNA for the CDR3: TGTGCCGCTTGGAAGGGGGAAAACATGAACACTGAAGCTTTCTTT.

This chain joins TRBV19 and TRBJ2-1; 10 bases map to TRBD1. The CDR3 loop spans 15 amino acids. After removal of 6 bases from V and 10 bases from J, the junction contained 12 bases not matched to a gene. In germline, CDR1 is LNHDA, CDR2 SQIVND (reference sequence). CDR3 region: CASSGDRGPLLEQFF. The CDR3 bases are TGTGCCAGTAGCGGGGACAGGGGCCCTTTGTTGGAGCAGTTCTTC.

Only one count was recorded for this clone. The chain has TRBV3-1 (or the pseudogene TRBV3-2) and TRBJ1-5, with 9 bases matching TRBD1. With 2 bases clipped from V and 6 bases from J, the junction kept 5 bases outside the gene matches. Germline assignment: CDR1 LGHDT and CDR2 YNNKEL (reference sequence). The CDR3 runs to 15 residues. CDR3 nucleotides: TGTGCCAGCAGCCAAACTACAGGGGGCGGTCAGCCCCAGCATTTT. Translating it yields CASSQTTGGGQPQHF.

The genes are TRBV10-3 and TRBJ2-1, with 13 bases aligning to TRBD2. V gave up 6 bases and J gave up 5 bases; unmatched junction bases: 4. This CDR3 contains 15 residues. Germline V gives CDR1 ENHRY, CDR2 SYGVKD. The DNA for the CDR3 is TGTGCCATCAGGGTACTAGCGGGAGGGGACAATGAGCAGTTCTTC. Amino acids: CAIRVLAGGDNEQFF.

This clone was seen only once. The CDR3 DNA sequence: TGCGCCAGCAGTGACACAGGGGAGGGAGAGCAGTACTTC. Amino acid sequence: CASSDTGEGEQYF. V gene TRBV10-1 combines with J gene TRBJ2-7; D may match TRBD1 or TRBD2 (7 bases each). Deletions cut 3 bases from V and 7 bases from J, with 13 bases between. The germline V gene encodes CDR1 WNHNN and CDR2 SYGVQD (reference sequence). The CDR3 is made up of 13 amino acids.

The chain couples TRBV5-4 to TRBJ2-4; D possibly corresponds to TRBD1 (5 bases). The V and J ends lost 1 base and 0 bases respectively, with 8 bases between them. The length of the CDR3 is 15 residues. The germline CDR1 and CDR2 sequences are SGHNT and YYREEE (reference sequence). CDR3 sequence reads: CASSLSQGAKNIQYF. Here the CDR3 DNA reads TGTGCCAGCAGCTTGTCCCAGGGAGCCAAAAACATTCAGTACTTC.

V usage is TRBV9 and J usage is TRBJ1-6, with TRBD1 matching over 7 bases. The CDR3 is 15 amino acids. Germline lookup yields CDR1 SGDLS and CDR2 YYNGEE. Trimming removed 4 bases from V and 7 bases from J; junction bases left unmatched: 8. Written as DNA, the CDR3 is TGTGCCAGCAGCCTCCGACAGGGCCTCAATTCACCCCTCCACTTT. Amino acid sequence: CASSLRQGLNSPLHF.

This rearrangement joins TRBV18 to TRBJ1-6; 9 bases are shared with TRBD1. CDR3 size: 14 residues. Looked up from germline, CDR1 is KGHSH and CDR2 is LQKENI. With V trimmed by 3 bases and J by 7 bases, 1 base remained unmatched. The CDR3 DNA is TGTGCCAGCTCACCCGGGACAGGGAATTCACCCCTCCACTTT. This sequence encodes CASSPGTGNSPLHF. The variable domain in full, with the rest retrieved from reference TRBV18 and TRBJ1-6, is NAGVMQNPRHLVRRRGQEARLRCSPMKGHSHVYWYRQLPEEGLKFMVYLQKENIIDESGMPKERFSAEFPKEGPSILRIQQVVRGDSAAYFCASSPGTGNSPLHFGNGTRLTVT.

The chain has TRBV28 and TRBJ1-1, with a possible D match to TRBD1 (5 bases). CDR1 MDHEN and CDR2 SYDVKM come from the germline V gene. Trimming took off 2 bases at V and 8 bases at J, with 15 bases between the two ends. The CDR3 has 14 residues. The CDR3 DNA follows: TGTGCCAGCAGTTTAAATAGTCGGGGGTCAGAAGCTTTCTTT. This codes for CASSLNSRGSEAFF.

The rearrangement links TRBV18 to TRBJ2-2; D is unclear. Trimming removed 3 bases at V and 7 bases at J, with 12 bases between. In germline, CDR1 is KGHSH, CDR2 LQKENI. CDR3 size: 14 residues. DNA of the CDR3: TGTGCCAGCTCACCCCCGGGCCTGAACGGGGAGCTGTTTTTT. Its translation is CASSPPGLNGELFF.

The V call is TRBV2, the J call TRBJ1-3; D is unclear. This CDR3 contains 15 residues. Looked up from germline, CDR1 is SNHLY and CDR2 is FYNNEI. Trimming removed 7 bases from V and 0 bases from J, with 13 bases in between. The CDR3 loop reads CASTIALSSGNTIYF. In DNA form, the CDR3 reads TGTGCCAGCACTATAGCGTTGAGCTCTGGAAACACCATATATTTT.

This chain joins TRBV5-1 and TRBJ1-5; 9 bases are a match to TRBD1. V lost 4 bases and J lost 7; bases outside the gene matches: 9. CDR1 is SGHRS and CDR2 is YFSETQ in the germline V gene. CDR3 length equals 15 residues. The CDR3 DNA follows: TGCGCCAGCAGCATGGGGACAGGGAAAGAACAGCCCCAGCATTTT. This encodes CASSMGTGKEQPQHF.

The chain links TRBV7-2 to TRBJ2-3; no clear D gene. This CDR3 spans 11 amino acids. The germline V gene has CDR1 SGHTA and CDR2 FQGNSA. Trimming removed 3 bases from V and 7 bases from J, with 5 bases in between. The CDR3 loop is CASSFVNTQYF. The CDR3 bases are TGTGCCAGCAGCTTTGTTAATACGCAGTATTTT.

The chain has TRBV28 and TRBJ2-3; TRBD2 might be the D (11 bases). The CDR3 extends over 21 amino acids. The V gene lost 3 bases and the J gene lost 5 bases, with 33 bases spanning the gap. Germline V gene data show CDR1 as MDHEN and CDR2 as SYDVKM. In nucleotides, the CDR3 is TGTGCCAGCAGTTTTTCTCCGGGACAGGGGCTTCCCGGGACTAGCGGAGATACGCAGTATTTT. Translated: CASSFSPGQGLPGTSGDTQYF.

The chain uses TRBV2 and TRBJ1-2, with D possibly TRBD1 on 5 matching bases. Germline V gene data show CDR1 as SNHLY and CDR2 as FYNNEI. The CDR3 consists of 15 residues. V dropped 3 bases and J dropped 2 bases, with 13 bases sitting between them. CDR3 in amino acids: CASSDRAAGNYGYTF. The CDR3 DNA reads TGTGCCAGCAGTGACAGGGCGGCTGGAAACTATGGCTACACCTTC. The whole variable domain, filled in from reference TRBV2 and TRBJ1-2, reads EPEVTQTPSHQVTQMGQEVILRCVPISNHLYFYWYRQILGQKVEFLVSFYNNEISEKSEIFDDQFSVERPDGSNFTLKIRSTKLEDSAMYFCASSDRAAGNYGYTFGSGTRLTVV.

The rearrangement links TRBV27 to TRBJ1-3; perhaps TRBD1 as D (5 bases). This CDR3 spans 14 amino acids. Trimming stripped 2 bases from V and 4 bases from J, with 9 bases between. Germline V lookup: CDR1 MNHEY, CDR2 SMNVEV (reference sequence). DNA for the CDR3: TGTGCCAGCAGTTTACGTGACAGCGGAAACACCATATATTTT. Its protein product is CASSLRDSGNTIYF.

V gene TRBV19 combines with J gene TRBJ1-5, with a tentative D call TRBD1 (5 bases). V shed 3 bases and J shed 5 bases, with 8 bases lying between them. Germline loops: CDR1 LNHDA, CDR2 SQIVND (reference sequence). The CDR3 extends over 13 amino acids. In nucleotides, the CDR3 is TGTGCCAGTAGTATGACGGGGGATCAGCCCCAGCATTTT. Its protein is CASSMTGDQPQHF. The entire variable domain, with the rest obtained from reference TRBV19 and TRBJ1-5, is as follows: DGGITQSPKYLFRKEGQNVTLSCEQNLNHDAMYWYRQDPGQGLRLIYYSQIVNDFQKGDIAEGYSVSREKKESFPLTVTSAQKNPTAFYLCASSMTGDQPQHFGDGTRLSIL.

V and J are TRBV19 and TRBJ2-7; D possibly corresponds to TRBD2 (6 bases). Germline assignment: CDR1 LNHDA and CDR2 SQIVND (reference sequence). The CDR3 consists of 15 residues. Trimming took 1 base from V and 5 from J, leaving 15 bases between them. The CDR3 sequence is CASSIVRTGGDEQYF. Written as DNA, the CDR3 is TGTGCCAGTAGTATAGTTCGTACAGGCGGGGACGAGCAGTACTTC.

The chain employs TRBV19 and TRBJ1-3; 7 positions match TRBD1. Germline loops: CDR1 LNHDA, CDR2 SQIVND (reference sequence). V lost 7 bases and J lost 2; bases outside the gene matches: 5. The CDR3 spans 14 residues. The CDR3 DNA sequence: TGTGCCAGTACCGGGACAGATCCTGGAAACACCATATATTTT. Translated: CASTGTDPGNTIYF.

This rearrangement joins TRBV19 to TRBJ2-7; 11 bases agree with TRBD2. Germline lookup yields CDR1 LNHDA and CDR2 SQIVND (reference sequence). With 8 bases clipped from V and 3 bases from J, the junction kept 9 bases outside the gene matches. The CDR3 sequence is 15 residues long. CDR3 sequence (DNA): TGTGCCAGTGGACTAGCGGGTAAAGGGTTCTACGAGCAGTACTTC. It codes for CASGLAGKGFYEQYF.

This clone has just one count. V gene TRBV6-6 combines with J gene TRBJ2-5, with 11 bases fitting TRBD2. This CDR3 spans 14 amino acids. With V trimmed by 7 bases and J by 5 bases, 6 bases remained unmatched. CDR1 and CDR2 (germline): MNHNY, SVGAGI (reference sequence). DNA for the CDR3: TGTGCCAGCACCCTAGCGGGGGGCGGGGAGACCCAGTACTTC. This gives the protein CASTLAGGGETQYF.